This T cell receptor (beta chain) was identified during a study of T cells after posttransplantation cyclophosphamide. Study-level results: Blood and skin or GI T cell repertoires showed limited TRB overlap. After PTCy, TRB diversity resembled that of CNI/methotrexate controls. Donor-recipient repertoire similarity was low at 1-2 months, rising over year one.

TCRdb keeps only in-frame clones here, not all; method: immunoSEQ multiplex PCR. This sample comprises some 50,000 clones, none seen once only. This clone was counted at least ten times. The target antigen is unknown. This receptor was obtained from a man between 40 and 49 years old in good health, CMV-negative, and a related stem cell transplant donor. Source material: PBMCs.

Here the CDR3 DNA reads TGCGCCAGCGGGGAGGGCCCCGGCTACGAGCAGTACTTC. This sequence encodes CASGEGPGYEQYF. V and J are TRBV5-1 and TRBJ2-7; the match to TRBD2 covers 7 bases. The trim removed 7 bases at V and 3 bases at J, leaving 7 bases unmatched. Germline V gene lookup returns CDR1 SGHRS and CDR2 YFSETQ. This CDR3 spans 13 amino acids.